The 2 T cell receptor beta chains listed next were all sequenced from one sample in a study of cytomegalovirus exposure and HLA in healthy donors. With 60 Vbeta and 13 Jbeta primers, the PCR was carried out. Only in-frame clones appear in the TCRdb table, and some are missing; sequencing was by immunoSEQ multiplex PCR. The sample yields tens of thousands of clones, 6% to 9% seen once. The sample taken for sequencing was PBMCs. The receptors derive from a man aged 45-65 years in good health and CMV-seronegative.

The chain carries TRBV7-6 and TRBJ2-3, with 8 nucleotides matching TRBD2. Germline CDR1 SGHVS, CDR2 FNYEAQ. This CDR3 region has 17 residues. With V trimmed by 1 base and J by 1 base, 7 bases remained unmatched. The CDR3 DNA is TGTGCCAGCAGCTTAGTTCCTAGTAGCGGGGGCACAGATACGCAGTATTTT. It is translated as CASSLVPSSGGTDTQYF.

This clone was seen only a few times. This chain joins TRBV5-1 and TRBJ2-7; TRBD2 matches 7 bases. This CDR3 region has 12 residues. Germline values: CDR1 SGHRS, CDR2 YFSETQ. V shed 0 bases and J 6 bases; nucleotides not matched to a gene: 0. CDR3 in DNA: TGCGCCAGCAGCTTGGGGGGGGGCGAGCAGTACTTC. Translated, it gives CASSLGGGEQYF.